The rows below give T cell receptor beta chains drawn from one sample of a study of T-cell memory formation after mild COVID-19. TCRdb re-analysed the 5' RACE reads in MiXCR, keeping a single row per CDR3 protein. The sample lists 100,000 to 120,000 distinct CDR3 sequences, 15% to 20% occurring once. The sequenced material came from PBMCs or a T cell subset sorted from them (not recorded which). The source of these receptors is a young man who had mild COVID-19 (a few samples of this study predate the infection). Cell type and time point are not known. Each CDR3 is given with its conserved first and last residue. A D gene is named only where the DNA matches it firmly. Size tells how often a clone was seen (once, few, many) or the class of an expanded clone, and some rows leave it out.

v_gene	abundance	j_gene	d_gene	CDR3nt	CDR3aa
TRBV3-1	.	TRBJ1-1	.	TGTGCCAGCAGCCAAAGTGGGTACACTGAAGCTTTCTTT	CASSQSGYTEAFF
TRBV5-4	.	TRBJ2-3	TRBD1	TGTGCCAGCAAGGGGGCAGATAGCACAGATACGCAGTATTTT	CASKGADSTDTQYF
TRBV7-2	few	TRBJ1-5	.	TGTGCCAGCAGCTTACGGCCGATCAGCAATCAGCCCCAGCATTTT	CASSLRPISNQPQHF
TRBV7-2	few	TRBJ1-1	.	TGTGCCAGCAGCTTAGGCGAAGCCACTGAAGCTTTCTTT	CASSLGEATEAFF
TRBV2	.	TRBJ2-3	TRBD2	TGTGCCAGCACCAGGCTAGCGGGGGGGCCAGATACGCAGTATTTT	CASTRLAGGPDTQYF
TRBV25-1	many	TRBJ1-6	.	TGTGCCAGCAGTACCGCAGGTTCCAATTCACCCCTCCACTTT	CASSTAGSNSPLHF
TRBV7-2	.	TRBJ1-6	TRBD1	TGTGCCAGCAGCTCACAGGGGCCCAATTCACCCCTCCACTTT	CASSSQGPNSPLHF
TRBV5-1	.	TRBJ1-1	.	TGCGCCAGCAGCTTCAACAGAGAATACACTGAAGCTTTCTTT	CASSFNREYTEAFF
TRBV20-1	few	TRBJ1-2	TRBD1	TGCAGTGCTAGACGGGACAGGGGGTATGGCTACACCTTC	CSARRDRGYGYTF
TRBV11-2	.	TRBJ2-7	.	TGTGCCCGCAGCTCATCTTTTCTCCCCTACGAGCAGTACTTC	CARSSSFLPYEQYF
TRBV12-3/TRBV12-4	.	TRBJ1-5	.	TGTGCCAGCAGTGACGGGATGCGCAATCAGCCCCAGCATTTT	CASSDGMRNQPQHF
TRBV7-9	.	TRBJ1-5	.	TGTGCCAGCAGCCCGTCAGGGAGCAATCAGCCCCAGCATTTT	CASSPSGSNQPQHF
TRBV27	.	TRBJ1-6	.	TGTGCCAGCAGTCCATCTCTCAGGTCACCCCTCCACTTT	CASSPSLRSPLHF
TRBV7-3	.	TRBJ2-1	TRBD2	TGTGCCAGCAGCTTTTCCGGGGGGGCCTGGGGGCAGTTCTTC	CASSFSGGAWGQFF
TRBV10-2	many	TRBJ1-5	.	TGCGCCAGCAGTGAGTCCGATTGGGGTCAGCCCCAGCATTTT	CASSESDWGQPQHF
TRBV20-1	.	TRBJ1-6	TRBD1	TGCAGTGCTGGGCTGACAGGGAAGGATTCACCCCTCCACTTT	CSAGLTGKDSPLHF
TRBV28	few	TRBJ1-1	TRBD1	TGTGCCAGCACCCTGACAGGGGAGCTTAGTGAAGCTTTCTTT	CASTLTGELSEAFF
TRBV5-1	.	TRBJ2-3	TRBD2	TGCGCCAGCAGCTCAAGGACTAGTGGGCTGCCAGATACGCAGTATTTT	CASSSRTSGLPDTQYF
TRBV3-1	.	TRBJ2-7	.	TGTGCCAGCAGCCAAGAAGATGGGCGGGACGCGCAGTACTTC	CASSQEDGRDAQYF
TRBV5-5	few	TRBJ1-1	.	TGTGCCAGCAGCTTGGGGGCAAATCTGAACACTGAAGCTTTCTTT	CASSLGANLNTEAFF
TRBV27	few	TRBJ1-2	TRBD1	TGTGCCAGCAGTATCACAGGGGCGCTATATGGCTACACCTTC	CASSITGALYGYTF
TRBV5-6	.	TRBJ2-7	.	TGTGCCAGCAGCTTATTGATCGGGACAAACACCTACGAGCAGTACTTC	CASSLLIGTNTYEQYF
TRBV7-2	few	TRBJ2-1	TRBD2	TGTGCCAGCAGTCCTAGCGGGGGGGCCGTAATCTTC	CASSPSGGAVIF
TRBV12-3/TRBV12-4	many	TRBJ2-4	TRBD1	TGTGCCAGCAGTTTAAGGGGACAGGGGCCGGACATTCAGTACTTC	CASSLRGQGPDIQYF
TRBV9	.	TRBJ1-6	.	TGTGCCAGCAGCGTAGGGAGCTCCTATAATTCACCCCTCCACTTT	CASSVGSSYNSPLHF
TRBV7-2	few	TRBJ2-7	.	TGTGCCAGCAGCTTTCGGGGGGAGCAGTACTTC	CASSFRGEQYF
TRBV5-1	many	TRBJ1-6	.	TGCGCCAGCCGAACAGGGTCGAATTCACCCCTCCACTTT	CASRTGSNSPLHF
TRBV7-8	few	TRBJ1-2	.	TGTGCCAGCAGCCCGGGCCTAACAGCCTATGGCTACACCTTC	CASSPGLTAYGYTF
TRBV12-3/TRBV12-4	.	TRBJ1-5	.	TGTGCCAGCAGGGATACTCATACCCAGCCCCAGCATTTT	CASRDTHTQPQHF
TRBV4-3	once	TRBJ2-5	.	TGCGCCAGCAGCCACTATCGATCGGATTATGTCGAAAAGACCCAGTACTTC	CASSHYRSDYVEKTQYF
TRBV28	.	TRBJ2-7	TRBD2	TGTGCCAGCACCCCCGGGAGGGGCGAGCAGTACTTC	CASTPGRGEQYF
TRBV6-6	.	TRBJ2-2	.	TGTGCCAGCAGCCCCCCGATGAGGGGAGGCGCCGGGGAGCTGTTTTTT	CASSPPMRGGAGELFF
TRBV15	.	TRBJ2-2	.	TGTGCCACCAGCAGAGATCGTTCGATGGATGCCGGGGAGCTGTTTTTT	CATSRDRSMDAGELFF
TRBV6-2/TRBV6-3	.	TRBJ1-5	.	TGTGCCAGCAGGGCACAGGGTTATCAGCCCCAGCATTTT	CASRAQGYQPQHF
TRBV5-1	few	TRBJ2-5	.	TGCGCCAGCAGCTTGGAGGGACGGGAGACCCAGTACTTC	CASSLEGRETQYF
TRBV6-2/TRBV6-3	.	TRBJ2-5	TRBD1	TGTGCCAGCAGTTCCGACAGGGTGCGTGGAGAGACCCAGTACTTC	CASSSDRVRGETQYF
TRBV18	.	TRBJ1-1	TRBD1	TGTGCCAGCTCAAGACAGGGGATGGCTTTCTTT	CASSRQGMAFF
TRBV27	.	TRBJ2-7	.	TGTGCCAGCAGTCGCCTTTACACCTACGAGCAGTACTTC	CASSRLYTYEQYF
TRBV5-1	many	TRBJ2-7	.	TGCGCCAGCAGCACTGGGGTGTCAGGCGAGCAGTACTTC	CASSTGVSGEQYF
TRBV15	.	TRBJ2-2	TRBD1	TGTGCCACCAGCAGACACGGGACAGGAGACACCGGGGAGCTGTTTTTT	CATSRHGTGDTGELFF
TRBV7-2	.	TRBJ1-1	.	TGTGCCAGCAGCTTAGGGCCGGGCATAGACACTGAAGCTTTCTTT	CASSLGPGIDTEAFF
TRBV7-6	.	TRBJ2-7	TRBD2	TGTGCCAGCAGCCCGCTGCTGACTAGCGGGGGCTCCTACGAGCAGTACTTC	CASSPLLTSGGSYEQYF
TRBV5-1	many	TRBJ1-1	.	TGCGCCAGCATTGAGGACACTGAAGCTTTCTTT	CASIEDTEAFF
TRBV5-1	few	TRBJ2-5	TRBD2	TGCGCCAGCAGCAGGGAGGGGATTCCCGAGACCCAGTACTTC	CASSREGIPETQYF
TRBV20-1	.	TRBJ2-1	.	TGCAGTGCTAGTCGGCTCACGGAGCAGTTCTTC	CSASRLTEQFF
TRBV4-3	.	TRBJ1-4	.	TGCGCCAGCAGCCAAGATTTGATTGGGCGGACTAATGAAAAACTGTTTTTT	CASSQDLIGRTNEKLFF
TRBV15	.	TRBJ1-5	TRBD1	TGTGCCACGAAAACCGGGACAGCCGGATCGGGGGCCCAGCATTTT	CATKTGTAGSGAQHF
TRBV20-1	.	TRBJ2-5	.	TGCAGTGCCGCGGCCACTAGCTTCTGGGAGACCCAGTACTTC	CSAAATSFWETQYF